The entry that follows covers one TCR beta chain sequence. Both 60 Vbeta primers and 13 Jbeta primers went into the PCR. Generated by immunoSEQ multiplex PCR, the TCRdb table keeps only in-frame clones and is missing some. This table holds some 130,000 clones, 70% to 75% found once. The sample is drawn from a study of cytomegalovirus exposure and HLA in healthy donors. Study-level background: One earlier analysis, a look at approximately 180 million T cells, found roughly 120 million unique TCR beta sequences.

This CDR3 is 16 amino acids long. CDR1 is MNHNS and CDR2 is SASEGT in the germline V gene. V was clipped by 4 bases and J by 2 bases; unmatched bases: 10. The sample taken for sequencing was PBMCs. This sequence joins TRBV6-1 and TRBJ2-7; TRBD1 agrees at 8 bases. This receptor was obtained from a male donor in good health and CMV-seronegative. CDR3 bases: TGTGCCAGCAGTGCGGGACAGGCTCCAAACCCCTACGAGCAGTACTTC. Protein sequence: CASSAGQAPNPYEQYF.